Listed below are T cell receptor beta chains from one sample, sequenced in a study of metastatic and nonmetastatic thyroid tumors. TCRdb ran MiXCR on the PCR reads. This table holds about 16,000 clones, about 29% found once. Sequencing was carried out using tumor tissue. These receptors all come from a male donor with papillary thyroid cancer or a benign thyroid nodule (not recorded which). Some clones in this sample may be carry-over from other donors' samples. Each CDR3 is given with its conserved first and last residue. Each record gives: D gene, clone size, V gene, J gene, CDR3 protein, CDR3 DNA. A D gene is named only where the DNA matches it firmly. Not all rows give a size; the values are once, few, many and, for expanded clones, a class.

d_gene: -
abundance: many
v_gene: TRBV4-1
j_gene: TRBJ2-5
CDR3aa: CASSRDPHQETQYF
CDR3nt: TGCGCCAGCAGTCGGGACCCCCACCAAGAGACCCAGTACTTC

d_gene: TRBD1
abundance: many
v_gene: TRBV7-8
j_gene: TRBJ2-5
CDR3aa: CASTDREGGETQYF
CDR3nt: TGTGCCAGCACCGACAGGGAAGGAGGAGAGACCCAGTACTTC

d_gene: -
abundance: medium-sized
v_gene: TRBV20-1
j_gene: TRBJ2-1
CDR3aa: CSARGTSRKQFF
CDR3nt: TGCAGTGCTAGAGGGACATCCCGGAAGCAGTTCTTC

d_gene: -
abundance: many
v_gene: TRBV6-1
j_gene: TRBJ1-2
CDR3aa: CASIQADLGYGYTF
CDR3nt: TGTGCCAGCATCCAGGCGGATCTCGGCTATGGCTACACCTTC

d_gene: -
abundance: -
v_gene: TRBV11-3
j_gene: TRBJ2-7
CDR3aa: CASSLEQSGRQYF
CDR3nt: TGTGCCAGCAGCTTAGAACAGTCCGGGCGGCAGTACTTC

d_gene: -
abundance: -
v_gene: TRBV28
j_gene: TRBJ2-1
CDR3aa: CASGTETSWEQFF
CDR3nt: TGTGCCAGCGGAACGGAAACGTCCTGGGAGCAGTTCTTC

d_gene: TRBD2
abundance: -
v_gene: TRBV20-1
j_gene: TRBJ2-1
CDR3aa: CSARGTGLAAYNEQFF
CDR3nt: TGCAGTGCTAGAGGCACAGGACTAGCGGCGTACAATGAGCAGTTCTTC

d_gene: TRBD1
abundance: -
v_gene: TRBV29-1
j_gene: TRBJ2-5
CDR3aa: CSVDFQGQGPGETQYF
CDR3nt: TGCAGCGTTGACTTCCAAGGACAGGGCCCTGGAGAGACCCAGTACTTC

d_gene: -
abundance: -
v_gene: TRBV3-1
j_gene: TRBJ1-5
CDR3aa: CASSQDFGSNQPQHF
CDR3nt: TGTGCCAGCAGCCAAGACTTCGGCAGCAATCAGCCCCAGCATTTT

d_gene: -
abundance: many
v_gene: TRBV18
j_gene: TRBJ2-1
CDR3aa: CASSPLGGRNEQFF
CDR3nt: TGTGCCAGCTCACCACTAGGCGGTAGGAATGAGCAGTTCTTC

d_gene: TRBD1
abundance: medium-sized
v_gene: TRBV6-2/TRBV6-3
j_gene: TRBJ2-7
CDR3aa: CASSYTLRQGRFDEQYF
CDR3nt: TGTGCCAGCAGTTACACACTTCGACAGGGGAGGTTCGACGAGCAGTACTTC

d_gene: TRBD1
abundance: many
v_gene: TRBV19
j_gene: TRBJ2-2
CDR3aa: CASRVGDRGRKELFF
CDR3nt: TGTGCCAGTCGCGTCGGTGACAGGGGGCGTAAGGAGCTGTTTTTT

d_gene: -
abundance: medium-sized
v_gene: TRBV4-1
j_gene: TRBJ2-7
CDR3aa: CASSQENGGPYEQYF
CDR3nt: TGCGCCAGCAGCCAAGAAAACGGGGGACCCTACGAGCAGTACTTC

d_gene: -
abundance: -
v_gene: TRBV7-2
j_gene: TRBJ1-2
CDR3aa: CASSLVPGDGYTF
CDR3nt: TGTGCCAGCAGCTTAGTCCCAGGAGATGGCTACACCTTC

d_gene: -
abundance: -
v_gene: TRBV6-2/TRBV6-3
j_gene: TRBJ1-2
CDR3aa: CASRDSGHDYGYTF
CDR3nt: TGTGCCAGCAGGGATTCTGGACACGACTATGGCTACACCTTC

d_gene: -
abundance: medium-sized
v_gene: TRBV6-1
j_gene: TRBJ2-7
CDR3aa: CASAFQESYEQYF
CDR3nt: TGTGCCAGCGCCTTCCAGGAGTCCTACGAGCAGTACTTC

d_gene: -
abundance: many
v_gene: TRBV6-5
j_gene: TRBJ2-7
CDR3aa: CASSYSGTLSSYEQYF
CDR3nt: TGTGCCAGCAGTTACTCTGGGACTTTGAGCTCCTACGAGCAGTACTTC

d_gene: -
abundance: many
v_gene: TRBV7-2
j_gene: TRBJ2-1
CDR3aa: CASSFRRALDEQFF
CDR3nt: TGTGCCAGCAGCTTTCGCCGAGCGTTGGATGAGCAGTTCTTC

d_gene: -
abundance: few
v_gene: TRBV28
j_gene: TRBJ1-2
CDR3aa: CASSLVGTVNYGYTF
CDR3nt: TGTGCCAGCAGTTTAGTGGGAACCGTGAACTATGGCTACACCTTC

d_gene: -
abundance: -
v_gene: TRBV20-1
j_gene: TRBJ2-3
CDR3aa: CSAIPWGGTDTQYF
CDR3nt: TGCAGTGCTATCCCCTGGGGGGGCACAGATACGCAGTATTTT

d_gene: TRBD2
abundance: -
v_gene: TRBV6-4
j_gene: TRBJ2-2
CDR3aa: CASSPGLAGGDTGELFF
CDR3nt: TGTGCCAGCAGTCCGGGACTAGCGGGAGGGGACACCGGGGAGCTGTTTTTT

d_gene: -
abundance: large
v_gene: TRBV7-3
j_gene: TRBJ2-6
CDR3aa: CASSLSQRFSGANVLTF
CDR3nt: TGTGCCAGCAGCTTAAGTCAGAGATTCTCTGGGGCCAACGTCCTGACTTTC

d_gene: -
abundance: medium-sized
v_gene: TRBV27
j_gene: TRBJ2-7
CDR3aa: CAAGPLYEQYF
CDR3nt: TGTGCCGCGGGACCGCTCTACGAGCAGTACTTC

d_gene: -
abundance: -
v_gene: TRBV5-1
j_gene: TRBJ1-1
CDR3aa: CASSLNTGDTEAFF
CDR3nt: TGCGCCAGCAGCTTAAACACGGGTGACACTGAAGCTTTCTTT

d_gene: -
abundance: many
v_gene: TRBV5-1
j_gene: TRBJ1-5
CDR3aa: CASSLWGNQPQHF
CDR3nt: TGCGCCAGCAGCTTGTGGGGCAATCAGCCCCAGCATTTT

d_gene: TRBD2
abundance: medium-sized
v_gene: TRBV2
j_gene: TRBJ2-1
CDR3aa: CASRLGLAVYEQFF
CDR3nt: TGTGCCAGCCGCCTGGGACTAGCAGTCTATGAGCAGTTCTTC

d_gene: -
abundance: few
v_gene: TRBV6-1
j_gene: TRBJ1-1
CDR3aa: CASSEYGERAFF
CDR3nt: TGTGCCAGCAGTGAATACGGCGAGAGAGCTTTCTTT

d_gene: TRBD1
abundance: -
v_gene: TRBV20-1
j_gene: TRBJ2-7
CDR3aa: CSAVLGTGVVTYEQYF
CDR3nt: TGCAGTGCTGTCCTTGGGACAGGGGTAGTAACCTACGAGCAGTACTTC

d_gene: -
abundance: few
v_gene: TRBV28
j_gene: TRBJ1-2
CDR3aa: CASSLNTLYYGYTF
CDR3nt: TGTGCCAGCAGTTTGAACACCTTGTACTATGGCTACACCTTC

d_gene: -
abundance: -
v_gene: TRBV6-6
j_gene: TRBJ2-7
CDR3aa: CASSYSLDASYEQYF
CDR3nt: TGTGCCAGCAGTTATAGTTTGGACGCCTCCTACGAGCAGTACTTC

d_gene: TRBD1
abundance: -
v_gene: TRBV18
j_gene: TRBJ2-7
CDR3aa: CASSPPDRPSYEQYF
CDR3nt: TGTGCCAGCTCACCTCCGGACAGGCCCTCCTACGAGCAGTACTTC

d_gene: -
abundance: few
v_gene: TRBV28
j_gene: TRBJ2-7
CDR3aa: CASSLSSRGTYEQYF
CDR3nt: TGTGCCAGCAGTTTGTCTTCCCGAGGAACCTACGAGCAGTACTTC

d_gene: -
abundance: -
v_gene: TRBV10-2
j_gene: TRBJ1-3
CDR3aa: CASRGGTSGNTIYF
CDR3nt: TGCGCCAGCAGGGGGGGGACTTCTGGAAACACCATATATTTT

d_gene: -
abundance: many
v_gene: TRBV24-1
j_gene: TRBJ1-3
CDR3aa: CATGDTGNTIYF
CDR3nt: TGTGCCACCGGGGATACTGGAAACACCATATATTTT

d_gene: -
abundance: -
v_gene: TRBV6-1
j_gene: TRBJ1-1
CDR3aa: CASVYTEAFF
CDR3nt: TGTGCCAGCGTTTACACTGAAGCTTTCTTT

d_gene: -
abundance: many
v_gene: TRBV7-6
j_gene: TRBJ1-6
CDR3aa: CASSLPNSPLHF
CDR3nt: TGTGCCAGCAGCTTACCTAATTCACCCCTCCACTTT

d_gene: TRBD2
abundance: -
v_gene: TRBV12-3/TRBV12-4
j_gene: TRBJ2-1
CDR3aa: CASSSGTSGNEQFF
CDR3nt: TGTGCCAGCAGTTCCGGGACTAGCGGCAATGAGCAGTTCTTC

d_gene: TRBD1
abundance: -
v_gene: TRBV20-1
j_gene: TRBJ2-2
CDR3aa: CSAPRGTGDLWSTGELFF
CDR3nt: TGCAGTGCTCCACGCGGGACAGGGGATTTATGGAGCACCGGGGAGCTGTTTTTT

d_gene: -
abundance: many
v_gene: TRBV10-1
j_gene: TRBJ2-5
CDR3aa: CASSESVGRETQYF
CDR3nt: TGCGCCAGCAGTGAATCGGTGGGTCGAGAGACCCAGTACTTC

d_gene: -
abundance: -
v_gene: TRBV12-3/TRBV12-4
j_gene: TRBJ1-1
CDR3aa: CASSLALNTEAFF
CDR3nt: TGTGCCAGCAGTTTAGCCCTGAACACTGAAGCTTTCTTT

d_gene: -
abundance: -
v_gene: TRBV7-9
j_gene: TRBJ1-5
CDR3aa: CASSLAVGQPQHF
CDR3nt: TGTGCCAGCAGCTTAGCGGTTGGACAGCCCCAGCATTTT

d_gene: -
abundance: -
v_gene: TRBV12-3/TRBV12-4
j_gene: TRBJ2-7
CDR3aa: CASSLAAGYEQYF
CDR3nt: TGTGCCAGCAGTTTAGCGGCGGGGTACGAGCAGTACTTC

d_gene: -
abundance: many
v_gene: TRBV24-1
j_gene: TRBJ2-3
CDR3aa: CATSDPQVSTDTQYF
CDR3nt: TGTGCCACCAGTGACCCACAAGTCAGCACAGATACGCAGTATTTT

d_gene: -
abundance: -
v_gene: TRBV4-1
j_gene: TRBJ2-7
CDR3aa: CASSQENRVYYEQYF
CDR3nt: TGCGCCAGCAGCCAAGAGAATAGGGTCTACTACGAGCAGTACTTC

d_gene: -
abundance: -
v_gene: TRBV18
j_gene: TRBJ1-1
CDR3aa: CASSLGQVNTEAFF
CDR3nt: TGTGCCAGCTCCTTGGGACAAGTGAACACTGAAGCTTTCTTT

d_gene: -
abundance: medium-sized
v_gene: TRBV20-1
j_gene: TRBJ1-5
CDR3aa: CSAKLVGNQPQHF
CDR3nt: TGCAGTGCCAAGTTAGTGGGCAATCAGCCCCAGCATTTT

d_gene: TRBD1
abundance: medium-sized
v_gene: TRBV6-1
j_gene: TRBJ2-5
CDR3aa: CASGGRGETQYF
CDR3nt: TGTGCCAGCGGGGGCAGGGGGGAGACCCAGTACTTC

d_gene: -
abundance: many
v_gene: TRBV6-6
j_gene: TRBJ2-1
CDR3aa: CASSYSGNGARVEQFF
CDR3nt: TGTGCCAGCAGTTACTCGGGTAATGGGGCGCGGGTTGAGCAGTTCTTC

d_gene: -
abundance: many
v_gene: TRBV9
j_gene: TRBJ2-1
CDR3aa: CASSVRTDIYNEQFF
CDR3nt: TGTGCCAGCAGCGTTCGGACAGATATCTACAATGAGCAGTTCTTC